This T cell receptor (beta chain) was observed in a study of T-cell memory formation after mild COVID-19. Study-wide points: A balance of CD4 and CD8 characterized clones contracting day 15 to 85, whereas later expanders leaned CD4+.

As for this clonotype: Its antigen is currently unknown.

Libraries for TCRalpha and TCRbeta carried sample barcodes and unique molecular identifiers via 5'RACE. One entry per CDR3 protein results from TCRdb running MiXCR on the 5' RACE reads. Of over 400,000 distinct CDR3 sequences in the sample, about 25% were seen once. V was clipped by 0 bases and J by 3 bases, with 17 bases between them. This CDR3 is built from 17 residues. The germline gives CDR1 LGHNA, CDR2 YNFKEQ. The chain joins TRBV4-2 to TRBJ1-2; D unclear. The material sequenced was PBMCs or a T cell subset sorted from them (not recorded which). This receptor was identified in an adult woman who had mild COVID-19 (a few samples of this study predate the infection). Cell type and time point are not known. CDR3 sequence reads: CASSQDNVPGVDYGYTF. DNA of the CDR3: TGTGCCAGCAGCCAAGATAATGTGCCGGGAGTTGACTATGGCTACACCTTC.